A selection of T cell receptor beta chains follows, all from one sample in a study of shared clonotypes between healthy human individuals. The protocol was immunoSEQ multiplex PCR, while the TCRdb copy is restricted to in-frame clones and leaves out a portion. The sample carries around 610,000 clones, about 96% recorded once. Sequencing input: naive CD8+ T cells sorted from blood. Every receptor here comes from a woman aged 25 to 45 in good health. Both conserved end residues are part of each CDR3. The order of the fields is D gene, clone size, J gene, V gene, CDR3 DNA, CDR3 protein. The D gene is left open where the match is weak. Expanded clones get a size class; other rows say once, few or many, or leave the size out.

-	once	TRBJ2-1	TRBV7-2	TGTGCCAGCAGCTTACGTCTACGCGACAATGAGCAGTTCTTC	CASSLRLRDNEQFF
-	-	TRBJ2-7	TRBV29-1	TGCAGCGTTGAGGCTATCGGACACCTGGGCGAGCAGTACTTC	CSVEAIGHLGEQYF
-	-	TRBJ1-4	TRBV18	TGTGCCAGCTCACCCGGGAGCCGCAATGAAAAACTGTTTTTT	CASSPGSRNEKLFF
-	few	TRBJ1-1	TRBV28	TGTGCCAGCAGTTTATCGGCAAACACTGAAGCTTTCTTT	CASSLSANTEAFF
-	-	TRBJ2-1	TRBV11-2	TGTGCCAGCAGCTTAGATAGGGGATTACTCTCCTACAATGAGCAGTTCTTC	CASSLDRGLLSYNEQFF
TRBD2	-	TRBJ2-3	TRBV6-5	TGTGCCAGAATGCTAGCGGGAGTGACAGATACGCAGTATTTT	CARMLAGVTDTQYF
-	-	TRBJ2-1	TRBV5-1	TGCGCCAGCAGCTTGGATGTTGGTTATGAGCAGTTCTTC	CASSLDVGYEQFF
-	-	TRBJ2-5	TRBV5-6	TGTGCCAGCAGCTTCCTGACACCCAGGGAGAAAGAGACCCAGTACTTC	CASSFLTPREKETQYF
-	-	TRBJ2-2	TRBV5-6	TGTGCCAGCAGCTTGAGCCCGGGCGGGGAGCTGTTTTTT	CASSLSPGGELFF
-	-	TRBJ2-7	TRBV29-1	TGCAGCGTTGAAGGGACCGGGTACGAGCAGTACTTC	CSVEGTGYEQYF
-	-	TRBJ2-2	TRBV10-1	TGCGCCAGCAGTGGCCAGGACACCGGGGAGCTGTTTTTT	CASSGQDTGELFF
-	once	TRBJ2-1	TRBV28	TGTGCCAGCAGGTCAGGGATCTACAATGAGCAGTTCTTC	CASRSGIYNEQFF
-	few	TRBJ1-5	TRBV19	TGTGCCAGTAGTACCGGGACAATAACTGGGCAGCCCCAGCATTTT	CASSTGTITGQPQHF
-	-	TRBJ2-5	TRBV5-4	TGTGCCAGCAGCTTAGAGCGGGAAGAGACCCAGTACTTC	CASSLEREETQYF
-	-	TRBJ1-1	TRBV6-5	TGTGCCAGCTCCCCGACAGGTTTTACTGAAGCTTTCTTT	CASSPTGFTEAFF
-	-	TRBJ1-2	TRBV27	TGTGCCAGCAGCCCTCACAGGGAAGGTGGCTACACCTTC	CASSPHREGGYTF
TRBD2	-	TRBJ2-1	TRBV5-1	TGCGCCAGCAGCTTGGCCGTAGCGGGAGGGTACAATGAGCAGTTCTTC	CASSLAVAGGYNEQFF
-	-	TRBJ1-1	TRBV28	TGTGCCAGCAGTTTACGGCCGGGCTTGAACACTGAAGCTTTCTTT	CASSLRPGLNTEAFF
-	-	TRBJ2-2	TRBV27	TGTGCCGCGGCAGGACTTTTCACCGGGGAGCTGTTTTTT	CAAAGLFTGELFF
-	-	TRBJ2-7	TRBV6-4	TGTGCCAGCAGTGAGTCTCTGGGCAAAGAGTCCTACGAGCAGTACTTC	CASSESLGKESYEQYF
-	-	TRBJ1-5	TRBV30	TGTGCCTGGAGTGTTGGTCCAGAACTTTATCTAGGGCCCCAGCATTTT	CAWSVGPELYLGPQHF
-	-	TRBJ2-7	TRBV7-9	TGTGCCAGCAGCTTAGACGGGCAGGGGAGGTCCGAGCAGTACTTC	CASSLDGQGRSEQYF
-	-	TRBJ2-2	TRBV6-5	TGTGCCAGCAGTTACGTCCGGGCGGGGGGGGAGCTGTTTTTT	CASSYVRAGGELFF
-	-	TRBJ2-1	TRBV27	TGTGCCAGCAGTTTGTCAGGGTTTAGGGGGTACAATGAGCAGTTCTTC	CASSLSGFRGYNEQFF
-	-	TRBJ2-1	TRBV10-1	TGCGCCAGAACACCGTCCGCATTTCCCAACTACAATGAGCAGTTCTTC	CARTPSAFPNYNEQFF
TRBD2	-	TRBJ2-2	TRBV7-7	TGTGCCAGCAGCGTAGGGTTAGCGGGAGAAGGCGGGGAGCTGTTTTTT	CASSVGLAGEGGELFF
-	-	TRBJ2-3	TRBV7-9	TGTGCCAGCAGCTTAAGCTCCAGCGGGAGCACAGATACGCAGTATTTT	CASSLSSSGSTDTQYF
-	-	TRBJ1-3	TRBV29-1	TGCAGCGCCGATACGGGCAGCTCTGGAAACACCATATATTTT	CSADTGSSGNTIYF
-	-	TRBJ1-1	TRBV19	TGTGCCAGTAGGACCCTGCCTTATGGGGGGAAGACTGAAGCTTTCTTT	CASRTLPYGGKTEAFF
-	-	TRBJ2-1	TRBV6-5	TGTGCCAGCAGTGGGCCGGGGACGGAGAATGAGCAGTTCTTC	CASSGPGTENEQFF
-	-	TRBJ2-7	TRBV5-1	TGCGCCAGCAGCCGGGCGTCTGCCCCGGCCTACGAGCAGTACTTC	CASSRASAPAYEQYF
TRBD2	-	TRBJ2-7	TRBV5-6	TGTGCCAGCAGCTTGGGGGGCGGCGGGAGAGCCTACGAGCAGTACTTC	CASSLGGGGRAYEQYF
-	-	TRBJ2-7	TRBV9	TGTGCCAGCAGCGTAGGAATGGACTCGGTGCCCGGGCAGTACTTC	CASSVGMDSVPGQYF
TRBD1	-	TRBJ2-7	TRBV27	TGTGCCAGCAGTTTAGGGACAGGGGGCGAGCAGTACTTC	CASSLGTGGEQYF
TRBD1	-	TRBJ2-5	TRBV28	TGTGCCAGCAGGTACACAGGGGTCCAAGAGACCCAGTACTTC	CASRYTGVQETQYF
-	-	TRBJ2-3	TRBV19	TGTGCCAGTAACGAGGGGTCGACAGATACGCAGTATTTT	CASNEGSTDTQYF
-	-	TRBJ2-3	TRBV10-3	TGTGCCATCGGGGTAGCAGGGCACACAGATACGCAGTATTTT	CAIGVAGHTDTQYF
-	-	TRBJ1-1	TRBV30	TGTGCCTGGAGTGGGGGCGGAGAAGCTTTCTTT	CAWSGGGEAFF
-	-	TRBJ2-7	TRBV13	TGTGCCAGCAGCTTCCCAGGGGCCTACGAGCAGTACTTC	CASSFPGAYEQYF
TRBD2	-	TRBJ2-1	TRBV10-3	TGTGCCATCAGGGGGACTAGCGGGATTTTTGAGAATGAGCAGTTCTTC	CAIRGTSGIFENEQFF
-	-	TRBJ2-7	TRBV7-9	TGTGCCAGCAGCTTGGACAGTGGGGACTACGAGCAGTACTTC	CASSLDSGDYEQYF
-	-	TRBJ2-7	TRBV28	TGTGCCAGCAGTCCGCGACAGGCCTACGAGCAGTACTTC	CASSPRQAYEQYF
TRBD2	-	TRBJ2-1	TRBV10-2	TGCGCCAGCAGTGAAGGGGTAGCGGGTTTGGATGAGCAGTTCTTC	CASSEGVAGLDEQFF
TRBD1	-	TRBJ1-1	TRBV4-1	TGCGCCAGCAGCCAAGGGACAGGGGCGAACACTGAAGCTTTCTTT	CASSQGTGANTEAFF
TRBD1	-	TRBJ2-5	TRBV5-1	TGCGCCAGCAGCTTCCGTGGGACAGGGGAAGAGACCCAGTACTTC	CASSFRGTGEETQYF
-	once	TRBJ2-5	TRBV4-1	TGCGCCAGCAGCCAAGCGGTTGGGCGGAAAGAAGAGACCCAGTACTTC	CASSQAVGRKEETQYF
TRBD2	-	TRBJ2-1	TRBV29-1	TGCAGCGTTGAAGATACCCCTAGCGGGGAAACCTACAATGAGCAGTTCTTC	CSVEDTPSGETYNEQFF
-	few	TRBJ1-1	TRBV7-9	TGTGCCACCGGAGCGTCGGGCGCTGAAGCTTTCTTT	CATGASGAEAFF
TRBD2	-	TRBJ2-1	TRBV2	TGTGCCAGCAGTCGAACGCGGGAGGCCCCCTACAATGAGCAGTTCTTC	CASSRTREAPYNEQFF
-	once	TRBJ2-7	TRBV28	TGTGCCAGCAGTTTTCGGGTCTACGAGCAGTACTTC	CASSFRVYEQYF
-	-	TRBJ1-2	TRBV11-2	TGTGCCAGCAGCTTAGTAGGGCCTAACTATGGCTACACCTTC	CASSLVGPNYGYTF
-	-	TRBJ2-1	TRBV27	TGTGCCAGCAGTCCGGAATCGGACTATGCTTCGTACAATGAGCAGTTCTTC	CASSPESDYASYNEQFF
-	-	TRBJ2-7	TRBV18	TGTGCCAGCTCACCCTTCTCCTACGAGCAGTACTTC	CASSPFSYEQYF
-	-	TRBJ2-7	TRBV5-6	TGTGCCAGCAGCTTGGGCTATTCCTACGAGCAGTACTTC	CASSLGYSYEQYF